This TCR beta chain was sequenced during a study of naive and memory T cell subsets. General study results and limits: Possibly reflecting memory cells re-expressing CD45RA, a few larger clonotypes occurred in naive repertoires, especially CD8.

This clonotype has a handful of counts. Its antigen is unidentified. The beta constant-region primer was an equimolar mix of two oligonucleotides covering TRBC1 and TRBC2. Four rounds of PCR amplified the ligated cDNA using nested alpha and beta constant-region primers plus SP2. Each CDR3 protein gets one entry after TCRdb re-called the UMI-ligation and nested PCR reads with MiXCR. The repertoire holds approximately 150,000 distinct CDR3 sequences, with roughly a fifth as singletons. This receptor was taken from a human donor in good health. The sequenced material came from naive CD8+ T cells from blood.

The CDR3 DNA sequence: TGTGCCAGCAGTCCGACAGGGGGCGAGTTCTACGAGCAGTACTTC. It codes for CASSPTGGEFYEQYF. V and J are TRBV27 and TRBJ2-7, with 10 bases that match TRBD1. The CDR3 is 15 residues long. With V trimmed by 5 bases and J by 3 bases, 7 bases remained unmatched. Germline V gives CDR1 MNHEY, CDR2 SMNVEV (reference sequence).